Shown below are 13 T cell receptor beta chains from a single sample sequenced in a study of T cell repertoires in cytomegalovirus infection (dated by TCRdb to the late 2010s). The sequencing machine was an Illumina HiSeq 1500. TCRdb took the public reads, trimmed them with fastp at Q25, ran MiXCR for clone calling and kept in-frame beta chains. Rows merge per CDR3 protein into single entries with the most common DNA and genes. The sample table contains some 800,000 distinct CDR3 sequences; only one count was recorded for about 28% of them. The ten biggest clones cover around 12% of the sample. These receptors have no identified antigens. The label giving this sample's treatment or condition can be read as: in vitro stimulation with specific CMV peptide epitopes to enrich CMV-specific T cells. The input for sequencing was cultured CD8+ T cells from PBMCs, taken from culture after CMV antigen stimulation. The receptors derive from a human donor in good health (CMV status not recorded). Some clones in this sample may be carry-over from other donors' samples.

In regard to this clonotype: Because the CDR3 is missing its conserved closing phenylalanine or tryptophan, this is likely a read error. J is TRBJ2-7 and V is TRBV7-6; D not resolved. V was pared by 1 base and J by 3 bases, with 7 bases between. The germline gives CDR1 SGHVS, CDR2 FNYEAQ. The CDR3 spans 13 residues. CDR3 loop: CASSLDPIYEQYL. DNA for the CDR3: TGTGCCAGCAGCTTAGACCCGATCTACGAGCAGTACCTT.

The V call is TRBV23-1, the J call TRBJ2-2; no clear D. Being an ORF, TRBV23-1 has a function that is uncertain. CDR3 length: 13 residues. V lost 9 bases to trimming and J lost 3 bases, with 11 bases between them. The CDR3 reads CARPLGHTGELFF. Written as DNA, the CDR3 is TGCGCCAGGCCTTTAGGGCACACCGGGGAGCTGTTTTTT.

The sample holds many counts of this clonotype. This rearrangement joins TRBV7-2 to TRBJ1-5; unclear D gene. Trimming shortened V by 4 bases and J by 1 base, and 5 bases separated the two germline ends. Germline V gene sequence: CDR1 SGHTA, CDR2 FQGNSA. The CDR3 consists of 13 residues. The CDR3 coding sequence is TGTGCCAGCAGCTGGTGGAGCAATCAGCCCCAGCATTTT. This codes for CASSWWSNQPQHF.

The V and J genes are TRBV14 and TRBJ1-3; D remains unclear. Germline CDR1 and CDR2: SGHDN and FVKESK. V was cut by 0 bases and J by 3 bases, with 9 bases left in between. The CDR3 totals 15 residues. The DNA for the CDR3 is TGTGCCAGCAGCCAAGATAAGGGCTTTGGAAACACCATATATTTT. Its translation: CASSQDKGFGNTIYF.

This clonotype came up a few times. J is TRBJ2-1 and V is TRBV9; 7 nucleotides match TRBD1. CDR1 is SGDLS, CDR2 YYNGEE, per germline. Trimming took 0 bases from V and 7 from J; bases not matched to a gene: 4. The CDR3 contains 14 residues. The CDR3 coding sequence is TGTGCCAGCAGCGTAGAAGGGACAGCTAATGAGCAGTTCTTC. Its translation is CASSVEGTANEQFF.

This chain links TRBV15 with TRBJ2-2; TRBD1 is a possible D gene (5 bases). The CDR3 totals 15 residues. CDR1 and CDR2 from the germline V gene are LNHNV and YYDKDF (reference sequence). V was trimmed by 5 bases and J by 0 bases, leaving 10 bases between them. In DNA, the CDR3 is TGTGCCACCAGCTCCAGGGTCCCGAACACCGGGGAGCTGTTTTTT. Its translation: CATSSRVPNTGELFF.

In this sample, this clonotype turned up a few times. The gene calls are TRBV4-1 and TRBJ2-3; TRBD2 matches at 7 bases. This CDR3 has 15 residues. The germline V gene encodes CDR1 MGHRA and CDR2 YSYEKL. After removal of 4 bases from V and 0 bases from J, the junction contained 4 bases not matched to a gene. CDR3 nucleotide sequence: TGCGCCAGCAGCCGACTAGCCTCTAGCACAGATACGCAGTATTTT. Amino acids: CASSRLASSTDTQYF.

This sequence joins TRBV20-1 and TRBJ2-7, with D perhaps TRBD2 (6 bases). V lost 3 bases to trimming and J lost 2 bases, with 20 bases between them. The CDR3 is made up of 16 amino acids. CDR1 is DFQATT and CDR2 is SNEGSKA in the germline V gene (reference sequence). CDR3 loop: CSASKEGSGNPYEQYV. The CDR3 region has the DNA TGCAGTGCTAGCAAGGAGGGTAGCGGAAACCCCTACGAGCAGTACGTC.

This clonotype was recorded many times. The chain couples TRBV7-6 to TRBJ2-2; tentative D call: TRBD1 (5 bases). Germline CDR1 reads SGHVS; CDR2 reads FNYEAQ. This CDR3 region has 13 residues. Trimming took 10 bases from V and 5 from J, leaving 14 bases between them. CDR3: CATSQGWTGELFF. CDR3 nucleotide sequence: TGTGCCACCTCGCAGGGTTGGACCGGGGAGCTGTTTTTT.

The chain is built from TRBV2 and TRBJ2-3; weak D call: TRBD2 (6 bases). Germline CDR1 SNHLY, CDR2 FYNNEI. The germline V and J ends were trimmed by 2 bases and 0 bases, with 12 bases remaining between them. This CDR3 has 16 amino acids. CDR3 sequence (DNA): TGTGCCAGCAGTGAATGGGGGGTAGCTAGCACAGATACGCAGTATTTT. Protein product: CASSEWGVASTDTQYF.

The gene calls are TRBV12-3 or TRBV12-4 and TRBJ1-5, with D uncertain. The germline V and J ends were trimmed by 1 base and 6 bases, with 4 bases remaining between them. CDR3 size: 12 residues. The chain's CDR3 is CASSLDIQPQHF. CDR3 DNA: TGTGCCAGCAGTTTAGATATTCAGCCCCAGCATTTT.

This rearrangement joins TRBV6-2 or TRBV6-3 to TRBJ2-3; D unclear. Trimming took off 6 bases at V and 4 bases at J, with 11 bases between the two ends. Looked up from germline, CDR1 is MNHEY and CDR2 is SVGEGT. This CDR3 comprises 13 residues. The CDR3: CASSPDRADTQYF. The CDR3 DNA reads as TGTGCCAGCAGCCCGGATAGGGCAGATACGCAGTATTTT.

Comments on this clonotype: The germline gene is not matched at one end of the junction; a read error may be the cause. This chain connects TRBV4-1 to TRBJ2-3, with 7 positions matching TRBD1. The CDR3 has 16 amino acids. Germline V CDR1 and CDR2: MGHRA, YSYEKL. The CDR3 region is CASRRSLRDSRDTQCF. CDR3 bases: TGCGCCAGCAGACGCAGCCTTCGGGACAGCCGAGATACGCAGTGTTTT.